This T cell receptor beta chain was profiled in a study of blood T cell repertoires in COVID-19. About the study: COVID-19 samples collected from the United States, Italy and Spain covered acute and convalescent phases. The cDNA or gDNA used as material had been derived from T cells, B-cell-depleted T cells, or PBMCs.

V shed 1 base and J 3 bases; nucleotides not matched to a gene: 8. CDR1 and CDR2 (germline): MGHRA, YSYEKL. This CDR3 is 16 amino acids long. This clone has more than one count but fewer than ten. In the original analysis: Estimation of nucleated cell counts was performed using reference gene primer amplification. Clones were sequenced by immunoSEQ multiplex PCR, and TCRdb holds only the in-frame ones, with some missing. V and J calls and clone size are as listed in that table; D and trimming were resolved from the DNA. The profile shows roughly 130,000 clones, about 87% of them singletons. The sequencing input was peripheral blood. V is TRBV4-1 and J is TRBJ1-2, with 7 bases aligning to TRBD1. The receptor was isolated from a human donor with COVID-19, enrolled during active disease. The donor label of this sample is uncertain. CDR3 loop: CASSQGVKGADYGYTF. The CDR3 region has the DNA TGCGCCAGCAGCCAAGGGGTTAAGGGGGCGGACTATGGCTACACCTTC.